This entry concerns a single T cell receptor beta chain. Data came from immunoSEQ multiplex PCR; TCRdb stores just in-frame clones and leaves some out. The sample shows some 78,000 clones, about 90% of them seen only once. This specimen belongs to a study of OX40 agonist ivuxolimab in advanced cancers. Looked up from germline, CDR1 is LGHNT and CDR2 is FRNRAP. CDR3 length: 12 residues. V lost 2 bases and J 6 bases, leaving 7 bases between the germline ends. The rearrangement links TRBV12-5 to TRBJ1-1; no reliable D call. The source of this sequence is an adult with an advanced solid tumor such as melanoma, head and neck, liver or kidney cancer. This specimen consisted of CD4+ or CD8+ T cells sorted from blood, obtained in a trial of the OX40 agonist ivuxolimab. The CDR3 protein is CASGLYSPEAFF. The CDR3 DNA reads TGTGCTAGTGGTTTGTACAGTCCTGAAGCTTTCTTT. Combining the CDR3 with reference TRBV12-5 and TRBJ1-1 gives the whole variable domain DARVTQTPRHKVTEMGQEVTMRCQPILGHNTVFWYRQTMMQGLELLAYFRNRAPLDDSGMPKDRFSAEMPDATLATLKIQPSEPRDSAVYFCASGLYSPEAFFGQGTRLTVV.